These 25 T cell receptor beta chains were sequenced from one sample in a study of T-cell reconstitution after alpha-beta-depleted transplantation in children. TCRbeta library construction was performed incorporating unique molecular identifiers. Via MiXCR, TCRdb re-called the PCR reads, giving one row per CDR3 protein. The top ten hold around 4% of the sample, which has about 400,000 distinct CDR3 sequences, approximately 20% seen once. The starting material was PBMCs from the stem cell graft donor, obtained from the stem cell graft. Source of these receptors: a human donor who donated a stem cell graft to a child with acute myeloid leukemia.

This clonotype has more than one count but fewer than ten. CDR3 amino acids: CASRYLRNEQYF. The DNA of the CDR3 is TGTGCCAGCCGATACCTTCGGAACGAGCAGTACTTC. The chain recombines TRBV12-3 or TRBV12-4 with TRBJ2-7; no firm D call. The CDR3 totals 12 residues. V lost 8 bases, J lost 5 bases, and 13 bases lay in between.

There are a few counts of this clonotype. This chain links TRBV2 with TRBJ2-1; TRBD2 agrees at 15 bases. Germline V lookup: CDR1 SNHLY, CDR2 FYNNEI. The CDR3 is 16 amino acids. The ends lost 6 bases at V and 6 bases at J; junction bases unmatched: 6. The CDR3: CASSRTSGRAVNEQFF. The CDR3 nucleotides are TGTGCCAGCAGCCGGACTAGCGGGAGGGCCGTCAATGAGCAGTTCTTC.

In its sample, this clonotype was seen many times. This rearrangement joins TRBV4-3 to TRBJ2-1; TRBD1 is a possible D gene (6 bases). Germline values: CDR1 LGHNA, CDR2 YSLEER. With 3 bases removed from V and 4 bases from J, the gap between germline ends came to 7 bases. CDR3 length equals 13 residues. The CDR3 bases are TGCGCCAGCAGCCAGAGGGGGTACAATGAGCAGTTCTTC. Translated, it gives CASSQRGYNEQFF.

V and J are TRBV29-1 and TRBJ2-1; possible D gene TRBD2, 5 bases. The germline V and J ends were trimmed by 0 bases and 7 bases, with 19 bases remaining between them. The CDR3 contains 16 residues. Per germline, CDR1 SQVTM and CDR2 ANQGSEA. The CDR3 DNA follows: TGCAGCGTTGAAGACCCTGGGGATTCGGGATATAATGAGCAGTTCTTC. This translates into CSVEDPGDSGYNEQFF.

This clonotype was counted between two and nine times. The rearrangement uses TRBV18 and TRBJ1-1; D perhaps matches TRBD1 (5 bases). Trimming removed 3 bases from V and 7 bases from J, with 15 bases in between. The germline V gene encodes CDR1 KGHSH and CDR2 LQKENI. This CDR3 contains 14 residues. The CDR3 region is CASSPSGQTGEAFF. For the CDR3, the DNA is TGTGCCAGCTCACCCTCGGGGCAAACGGGTGAAGCTTTCTTT. The variable domain in full, with the rest retrieved from reference TRBV18 and TRBJ1-1, is NAGVMQNPRHLVRRRGQEARLRCSPMKGHSHVYWYRQLPEEGLKFMVYLQKENIIDESGMPKERFSAEFPKEGPSILRIQQVVRGDSAAYFCASSPSGQTGEAFFGQGTRLTVV.

This clonotype was counted ten times or more. The rearrangement links TRBV27 to TRBJ2-1; 11 nucleotides agree with TRBD2. This CDR3 is built from 18 residues. Unmatched junction bases numbered 13, after V lost 3 bases and J lost 6 bases. Germline V gene data show CDR1 as MNHEY and CDR2 as SMNVEV (reference sequence). The CDR3 region is CASSFEGLAVTKSNEQFF. The CDR3 region has the DNA TGTGCCAGCAGTTTCGAGGGACTAGCGGTAACTAAGTCCAATGAGCAGTTCTTC.

The chain has TRBV19 and TRBJ2-4; D is possibly TRBD1 (6 bases). Per germline, CDR1 LNHDA and CDR2 SQIVND (reference sequence). The CDR3 is 14 residues long. V lost 3 bases and J 5 bases, leaving 11 bases between the germline ends. CDR3 coding DNA: TGTGCCAGTAGTATGGGTACAGGGCAAAACATTCAGTACTTC. It specifies CASSMGTGQNIQYF. Full variable domain (outside the CDR3, taken from reference TRBV19 and TRBJ2-4): DGGITQSPKYLFRKEGQNVTLSCEQNLNHDAMYWYRQDPGQGLRLIYYSQIVNDFQKGDIAEGYSVSREKKESFPLTVTSAQKNPTAFYLCASSMGTGQNIQYFGAGTRLSVL.

The gene calls are TRBV20-1 and TRBJ2-5; possible D gene TRBD2, 5 bases. V lost 1 base, J lost 7 bases, and 19 bases lay in between. Germline V gene lookup returns CDR1 DFQATT and CDR2 SNEGSKA (reference sequence). This CDR3 is built from 15 residues. The CDR3: CSARGLIGTAGTQYF. CDR3 nucleotides: TGCAGTGCTAGAGGCCTCATAGGCACGGCGGGGACCCAGTACTTC.

This chain joins TRBV12-3 or TRBV12-4 and TRBJ2-7; 7 bases line up with TRBD1. The V and J ends lost 5 bases and 7 bases, in that order; junction bases with no gene match: 5. This CDR3 has 12 amino acids. In DNA form, the CDR3 reads TGTGCCAGCAGTCCTTACAGGGGAGAGCAGTACTTC. It specifies CASSPYRGEQYF.

This clonotype was found a few times. J is TRBJ2-1 and V is TRBV20-1, with D possibly matching TRBD2 (6 bases). The germline V gene has CDR1 DFQATT and CDR2 SNEGSKA (reference sequence). The CDR3 contains 15 residues. Trimming pared 0 bases from V and 4 bases from J, leaving 13 bases between. Here the CDR3 reads CSARDVGGLYNEQFF. CDR3 sequence (DNA): TGCAGTGCTAGAGATGTAGGAGGACTATACAATGAGCAGTTCTTC.

This clonotype came up many times. The chain employs TRBV6-5 and TRBJ2-5; TRBD2 aligns across 7 bases. The CDR3 consists of 14 residues. Germline V gene lookup returns CDR1 MNHEY and CDR2 SVGAGI. Trimming cost V 2 bases and J 3 bases; bases outside gene matches: 3. CDR3 bases: TGTGCCAGCAGTTACCGCCTAGCGGAAGAGACCCAGTACTTC. This sequence encodes CASSYRLAEETQYF.

V and J are TRBV12-3 or TRBV12-4 and TRBJ2-2; D is ambiguous. Trimming removed 8 bases from V and 7 bases from J, with 8 bases in between. The CDR3 runs to 11 residues. CDR3 loop: CASYFGGELFF. CDR3 coding DNA: TGTGCCAGCTACTTTGGCGGGGAGCTGTTTTTT.

The V and J genes are TRBV12-3 or TRBV12-4 and TRBJ1-1, with D perhaps TRBD1 (6 bases). The ends were cut back, 7 bases at V and 1 base at J, with 13 bases in the middle. The CDR3 length is 14 residues. CDR3 DNA sequence: TGTGCCAGCAACTTGGGGGCCGCGAACACTGAAGCTTTCTTT. Its protein product is CASNLGAANTEAFF.

At least ten counts were recorded for this clonotype. This chain connects TRBV20-1 to TRBJ2-6; D not certain. The V and J ends lost 6 bases and 3 bases respectively, with 6 bases between them. The CDR3 extends over 12 amino acids. CDR1 DFQATT and CDR2 SNEGSKA come from the germline V gene (reference sequence). The CDR3 DNA sequence: TGCAGTGCCCTGGTTGGGGCCAACGTCCTGACTTTC. Its translation: CSALVGANVLTF.

This chain uses TRBV6-5 with TRBJ2-2, with D perhaps TRBD2 (5 bases). V was pared by 2 bases and J by 3 bases, with 16 bases between. This CDR3 is 17 amino acids long. Per the germline V gene, CDR1 is MNHEY and CDR2 is SVGAGI. The CDR3 DNA reads TGTGCCAGCAGTTACGGAAGGGCCGGCGGGTACACCGGGGAGCTGTTTTTT. Translating gives CASSYGRAGGYTGELFF.

V gene TRBV25-1 combines with J gene TRBJ2-7, with D tentatively TRBD1 or TRBD2 (6 bases each). Germline CDR1 and CDR2: MGHDK and SYGVNS. The CDR3 length is 15 residues. The V end was cut by 2 bases, the J end by 3 bases, with 14 bases between. The CDR3, as DNA: TGTGCCAGCAGTGAAAAAGGGGGGATTTTCTACGAGCAGTACTTC. It is translated as CASSEKGGIFYEQYF.

This clonotype was counted at least ten times. The chain combines TRBV4-1 with TRBJ2-1; 10 bases align to TRBD2. The CDR3 length is 17 residues. The germline gives CDR1 MGHRA, CDR2 YSYEKL. J was trimmed by 7 bases and V by 0 bases; bases with no gene match: 9. This CDR3 is CASSQDQLAGSQNEQFF. Here the CDR3 DNA reads TGCGCCAGCAGCCAAGATCAACTAGCGGGATCTCAGAATGAGCAGTTCTTC.

The V and J genes are TRBV6-4 and TRBJ1-4; D is undetermined. Trimming pared 2 bases from V and 5 bases from J, leaving 15 bases between. Germline lookup yields CDR1 MRHNA and CDR2 SNTAGT. This CDR3 contains 16 residues. CDR3 nucleotide sequence: TGTGCCAGCAGTGACCAAAAGGAAGAGGAGAATGAAAAACTGTTTTTT. It yields the protein CASSDQKEEENEKLFF.

This clonotype was counted a few times. The chain combines TRBV5-1 with TRBJ2-7; a possible D gene is TRBD1 (5 bases). CDR1 and CDR2 (germline): SGHRS, YFSETQ. The CDR3 runs 16 residues. V was clipped by 0 bases and J by 2 bases, with 15 bases between them. The CDR3 loop reads CASSLGGRYTTYEQYF. The CDR3 DNA reads as TGCGCCAGCAGCTTGGGGGGCCGTTATACCACCTACGAGCAGTACTTC.

The V gene is TRBV4-3, the J gene TRBJ2-2, with D tentatively TRBD1 or TRBD2 (5 bases each). The CDR3 length is 16 residues. With 0 bases removed from V and 0 bases from J, the gap between germline ends came to 8 bases. In germline, CDR1 is LGHNA, CDR2 YSLEER. The CDR3 protein is CASSQEWGTNTGELFF. Written as DNA, the CDR3 is TGCGCCAGCAGCCAAGAGTGGGGGACGAACACCGGGGAGCTGTTTTTT.

Only a few counts were recorded for this clonotype. The rearrangement links TRBV29-1 to TRBJ1-2, with TRBD1 matching over 10 bases. The CDR3 loop spans 15 amino acids. The germline V gene has CDR1 SQVTM and CDR2 ANQGSEA. The V segment lost 4 bases and the J segment 3 bases; nucleotides outside the gene matches: 8. The CDR3 loop is CSVGGGQGIDYGYTF. In DNA, the CDR3 is TGCAGCGTTGGAGGGGGACAGGGGATCGACTATGGCTACACCTTC.

V is TRBV3-1 and J is TRBJ2-7; D call uncertain. The CDR3 is 13 amino acids. The germline V gene has CDR1 LGHDT and CDR2 YNNKEL (reference sequence). With 2 bases removed from V and 3 bases from J, the gap between germline ends came to 8 bases. In nucleotides, the CDR3 is TGTGCCAGCAGCCAACGAGACAACTACGAGCAGTACTTC. This translates into CASSQRDNYEQYF.

This clonotype has more than one count but fewer than ten. This chain links TRBV6-2 or TRBV6-3 with TRBJ2-7; 8 positions match TRBD1. The CDR3 is 17 residues long. Germline loops: CDR1 MNHEY, CDR2 SVGEGT. V lost 5 bases to trimming and J lost 6 bases; unmatched junction nucleotides: 18. In DNA, the CDR3 is TGTGCCAGCAGTCTCAGGGGGCCGGTCCGGGTTCCTCTCGAGCAGTACTTC. This encodes CASSLRGPVRVPLEQYF.

This clonotype came up a few times. The chain joins TRBV6-5 to TRBJ2-5; 11 bases line up with TRBD2. The CDR3 spans 17 residues. Germline-derived CDR1 and CDR2 are MNHEY and SVGAGI. Trimming took 4 bases from V and 8 from J; bases not matched to a gene: 15. The CDR3 here is CASSSLAGGDTLGTQYF. The CDR3 coding sequence is TGTGCCAGCAGTTCCCTAGCGGGAGGAGATACACTGGGAACCCAGTACTTC.

In this sample, this clonotype turned up many times. J is TRBJ2-7 and V is TRBV12-3 or TRBV12-4; D possibly corresponds to TRBD2 (5 bases). V dropped 8 bases and J dropped 5 bases, with 10 bases sitting between them. This CDR3 comprises 11 residues. The CDR3 reads CASGRLDEQYF. DNA of the CDR3: TGTGCCAGCGGGAGACTGGACGAGCAGTACTTC.